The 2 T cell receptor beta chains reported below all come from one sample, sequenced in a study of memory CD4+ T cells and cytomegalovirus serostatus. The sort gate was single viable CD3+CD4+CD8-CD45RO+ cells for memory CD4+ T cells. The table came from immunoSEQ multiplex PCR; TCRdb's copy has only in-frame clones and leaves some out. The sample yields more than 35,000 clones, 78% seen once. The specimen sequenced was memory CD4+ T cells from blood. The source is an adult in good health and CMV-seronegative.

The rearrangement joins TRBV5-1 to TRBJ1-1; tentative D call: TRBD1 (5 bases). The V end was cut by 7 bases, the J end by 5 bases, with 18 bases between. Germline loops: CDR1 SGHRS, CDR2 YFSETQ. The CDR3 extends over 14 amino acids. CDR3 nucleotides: TGCGCCAGCGGCCCCGGGGGGTCAGAGACTGAAGCTTTCTTT. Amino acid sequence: CASGPGGSETEAFF.

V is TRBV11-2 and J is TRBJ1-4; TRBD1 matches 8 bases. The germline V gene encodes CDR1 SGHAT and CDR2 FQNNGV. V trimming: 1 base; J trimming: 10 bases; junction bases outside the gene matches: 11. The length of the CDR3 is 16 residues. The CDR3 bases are TGTGCCAGCAGCTTAGGGACACAGGGGGGAATCCGAAAACTGTTTTTT. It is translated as CASSLGTQGGIRKLFF.